These 15 T cell receptor beta chains originate from one sample sequenced in a study of blood T cell repertoires in COVID-19. Generated by immunoSEQ multiplex PCR, the TCRdb table keeps only in-frame clones and is missing some. The sample includes hundreds of thousands of clones, approximately 87% of them seen just once. Material: PBMCs or T cells enriched from blood (not recorded which). The receptors originated from a woman in her forties or fifties who had recovered from COVID-19.

The genes are TRBV18 and TRBJ2-1, with 9 bases aligning to TRBD1. This CDR3 comprises 15 residues. The germline gives CDR1 KGHSH, CDR2 LQKENI. V trimming: 6 bases; J trimming: 3 bases; junction bases outside the gene matches: 6. The CDR3 sequence is CASSKPGQGYNEQFF. The CDR3, as DNA: TGTGCCAGCTCCAAGCCGGGACAGGGCTACAATGAGCAGTTCTTC.

This clone has a single count. The gene calls are TRBV5-6 and TRBJ1-1; 7 bases agree with TRBD1. This CDR3 spans 16 amino acids. From germline, CDR1 is SGHDT and CDR2 YYEEEE. V lost 5 bases and J lost 2; bases outside the gene matches: 12. CDR3 sequence: CASRPYPGTVNTEAFF. CDR3 nucleotide sequence: TGTGCCAGCAGACCCTACCCCGGGACAGTAAACACTGAAGCTTTCTTT. The full variable domain, completed using reference TRBV5-6 and TRBJ1-1, is DAGVTQSPTHLIKTRGQQVTLRCSPKSGHDTVSWYQQALGQGPQFIFQYYEEEERQRGNFPDRFSGHQFPNYSSELNVNALLLGDSALYLCASRPYPGTVNTEAFFGQGTRLTVV.

The gene calls are TRBV7-8 and TRBJ2-3, with a tentative D call TRBD2 (6 bases). CDR1 SGHVS and CDR2 FQNEAQ come from the germline V gene. The CDR3 contains 13 residues. The V gene lost 5 bases and the J gene lost 8 bases, with 14 bases spanning the gap. For the CDR3, the DNA is TGTGCCAGCAGCCTCCCCCGGGACTTTACGCAGTATTTT. Translating it yields CASSLPRDFTQYF.

In regard to this clone: The sample contains more than one DNA sequence encoding this CDR3. V is TRBV5-4 and J is TRBJ1-2, with D perhaps matching TRBD1 (6 bases). Per the germline V gene, CDR1 is SGHNT and CDR2 is YYREEE (reference sequence). This CDR3 is 14 amino acids long. V was cut by 2 bases and J by 1 base, with 9 bases left in between. CDR3 bases: TGTGCCAGCAGCTTAAAACAGGGTAACTATGGCTACACCTTC. Its translation: CASSLKQGNYGYTF.

Of note for this clone: An end of the junction does not agree with germline; a read error may underlie this. The rearrangement uses TRBV7-7 and TRBJ2-1; the D gene is possibly TRBD2 (5 bases). CDR3 length: 13 amino acids. CDR1 SSHAT and CDR2 FNYEAQ come from the germline V gene (reference sequence). CDR3 bases: TGTGCTAGCAGCTTGGTCGCCGGGGATGAGCAGTTCTTC. It is translated as CASSLVAGDEQFF.

This clone was counted once. The chain recombines TRBV7-2 with TRBJ1-1, with D possibly TRBD1 on 5 matching bases. Trimming pared 5 bases from V and 1 base from J, leaving 14 bases between. This CDR3 has 15 residues. CDR1 is SGHTA, CDR2 FQGNSA, per germline. The CDR3 DNA is TGTGCCAGCAGCCTTGGGGGGAGAAGGAACACTGAAGCTTTCTTT. It translates to CASSLGGRRNTEAFF.

The rearrangement uses TRBV2 and TRBJ1-2; TRBD1 matches 7 bases. The length of the CDR3 is 13 residues. Germline V gene lookup returns CDR1 SNHLY and CDR2 FYNNEI. The ends lost 8 bases at V and 3 bases at J; junction bases unmatched: 6. This CDR3 is CASDRERDYGYTF. In DNA form, the CDR3 reads TGTGCCAGCGACAGGGAACGGGACTATGGCTACACCTTC.

This chain links TRBV28 with TRBJ1-5; 10 bases map to TRBD1. The J segment lost 7 bases and the V segment lost 3 bases, leaving 3 bases of the junction unmatched. The CDR3 length is 14 residues. The germline V gene encodes CDR1 MDHEN and CDR2 SYDVKM. CDR3 coding DNA: TGTGCCAGCAGTTTTCCGACAGGGGGCCAGCCCCAGCATTTT. The encoded protein is CASSFPTGGQPQHF.

This rearrangement joins TRBV5-5 to TRBJ1-5, with 7 bases matching TRBD1. Germline CDR1 SGHKS, CDR2 YYEKEE (reference sequence). V dropped 1 base and J dropped 0; count of bases not matched to a gene: 10. There are 18 residues in the CDR3. The CDR3 loop reads CASSLKDTRDSSNQPQHF. Here the CDR3 DNA reads TGTGCCAGCAGCTTGAAGGATACGAGGGACAGTAGCAATCAGCCCCAGCATTTT.

The rearrangement joins TRBV7-6 to TRBJ2-4; TRBD1 might be the D (5 bases). The germline V gene encodes CDR1 SGHVS and CDR2 FNYEAQ. This CDR3 contains 15 residues. Deletions cut 4 bases from V and 3 bases from J, with 13 bases between. CDR3 sequence (DNA): TGTGCCAGCAGCTCAGACAGATTCGGCAAAAACATTCAGTACTTC. It encodes CASSSDRFGKNIQYF.

CDR3 in DNA: TGTGCCAGCAGTCGCAGGACTGCCCGCCGCGGGGAGCTGTTTTTT. Amino acids: CASSRRTARRGELFF. The chain uses TRBV6-5 and TRBJ2-2; D might be TRBD2 (5 bases). V lost 5 bases to trimming and J lost 7 bases, with 17 bases between them. Germline V gene data show CDR1 as MNHEY and CDR2 as SVGAGI. This CDR3 contains 15 residues.

This chain joins TRBV18 and TRBJ2-1, with D perhaps matching TRBD1 (5 bases). Germline V gene sequence: CDR1 KGHSH, CDR2 LQKENI. V was clipped by 3 bases and J by 6 bases, with 9 bases between them. CDR3 length: 13 amino acids. The CDR3 loop is CASSPSDTNEQFF. In DNA, the CDR3 is TGTGCCAGCTCACCCTCGGACACCAATGAGCAGTTCTTC.

The CDR3 DNA follows: TGTGCCACCCTAGCCGGTTCAGGGGGCGTCGGAAAACTGTTTTTT. Protein product: CATLAGSGGVGKLFF. The chain is built from TRBV6-5 and TRBJ1-4; 8 bases are shared with TRBD1. Germline V gives CDR1 MNHEY, CDR2 SVGAGI. The V and J ends lost 10 bases and 10 bases, in that order; junction bases with no gene match: 17. This CDR3 is built from 15 residues.

This clone was found a few times. The V call is TRBV7-3, the J call TRBJ1-1; a weak D match, TRBD1 (5 bases). The CDR3 has 14 residues. Germline CDR1 SGHTA, CDR2 FQGTGA. Trimming left V 2 bases short and J 4 bases short, with 11 bases between. The CDR3 nucleotides are TGTGCCAGCAGCTTATCCCTAGGGGCCACTGAAGCTTTCTTT. Amino acids: CASSLSLGATEAFF.

This chain joins TRBV9 and TRBJ1-1; D uncertain. The germline V gene has CDR1 SGDLS and CDR2 YYNGEE. This CDR3 region has 15 residues. V dropped 0 bases and J dropped 1 base, with 10 bases sitting between them. The CDR3 protein is CASSVGGNKNTEAFF. The CDR3 DNA follows: TGTGCCAGCAGCGTAGGCGGGAACAAGAACACTGAAGCTTTCTTT.